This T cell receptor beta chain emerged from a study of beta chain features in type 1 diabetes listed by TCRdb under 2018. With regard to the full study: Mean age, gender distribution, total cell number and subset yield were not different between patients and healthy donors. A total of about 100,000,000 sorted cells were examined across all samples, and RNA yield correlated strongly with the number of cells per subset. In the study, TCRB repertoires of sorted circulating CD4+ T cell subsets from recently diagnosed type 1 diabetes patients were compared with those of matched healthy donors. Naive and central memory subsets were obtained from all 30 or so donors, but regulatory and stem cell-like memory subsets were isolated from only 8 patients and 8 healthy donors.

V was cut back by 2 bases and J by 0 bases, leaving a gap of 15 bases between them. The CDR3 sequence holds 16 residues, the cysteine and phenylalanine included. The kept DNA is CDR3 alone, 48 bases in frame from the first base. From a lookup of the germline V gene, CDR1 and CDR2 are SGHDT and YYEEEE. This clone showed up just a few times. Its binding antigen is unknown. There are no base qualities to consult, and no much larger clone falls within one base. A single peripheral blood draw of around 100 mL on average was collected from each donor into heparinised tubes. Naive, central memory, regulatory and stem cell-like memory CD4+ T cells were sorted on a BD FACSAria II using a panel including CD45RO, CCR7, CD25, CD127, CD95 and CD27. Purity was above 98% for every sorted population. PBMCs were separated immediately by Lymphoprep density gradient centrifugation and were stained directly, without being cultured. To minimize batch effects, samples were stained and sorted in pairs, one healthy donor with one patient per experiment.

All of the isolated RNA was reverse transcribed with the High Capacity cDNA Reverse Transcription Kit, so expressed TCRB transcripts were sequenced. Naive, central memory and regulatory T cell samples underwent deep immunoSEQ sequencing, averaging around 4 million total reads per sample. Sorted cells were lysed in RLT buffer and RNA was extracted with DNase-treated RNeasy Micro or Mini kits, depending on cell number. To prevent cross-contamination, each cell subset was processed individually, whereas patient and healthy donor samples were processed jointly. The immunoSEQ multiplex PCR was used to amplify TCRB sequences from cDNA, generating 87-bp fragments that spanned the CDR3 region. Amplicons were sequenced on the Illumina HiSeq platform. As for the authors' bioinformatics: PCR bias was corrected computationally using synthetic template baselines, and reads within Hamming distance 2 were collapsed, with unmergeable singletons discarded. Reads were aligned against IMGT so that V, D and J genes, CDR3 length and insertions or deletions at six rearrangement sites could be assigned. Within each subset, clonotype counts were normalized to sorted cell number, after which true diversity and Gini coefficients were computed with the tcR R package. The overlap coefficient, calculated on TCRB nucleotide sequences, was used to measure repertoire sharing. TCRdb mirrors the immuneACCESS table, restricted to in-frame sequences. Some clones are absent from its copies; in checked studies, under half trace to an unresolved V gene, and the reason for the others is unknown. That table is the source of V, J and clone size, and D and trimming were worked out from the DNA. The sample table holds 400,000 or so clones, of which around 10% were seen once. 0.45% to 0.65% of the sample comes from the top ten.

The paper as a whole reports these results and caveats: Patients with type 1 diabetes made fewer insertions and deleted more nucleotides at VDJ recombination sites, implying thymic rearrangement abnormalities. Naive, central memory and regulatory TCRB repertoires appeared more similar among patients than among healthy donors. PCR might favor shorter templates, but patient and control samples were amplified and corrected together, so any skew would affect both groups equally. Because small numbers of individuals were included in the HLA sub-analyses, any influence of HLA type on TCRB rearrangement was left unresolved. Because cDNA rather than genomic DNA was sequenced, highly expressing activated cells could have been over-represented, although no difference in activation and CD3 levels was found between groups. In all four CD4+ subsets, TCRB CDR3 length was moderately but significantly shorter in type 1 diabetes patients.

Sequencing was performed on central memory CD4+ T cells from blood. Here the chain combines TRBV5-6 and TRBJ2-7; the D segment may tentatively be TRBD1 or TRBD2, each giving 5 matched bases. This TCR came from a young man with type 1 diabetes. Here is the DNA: TGTGCCAGCAGCTTATTGGGGACGTTTAGCTCCTACGAGCAGTACTTC. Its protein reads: CASSLLGTFSSYEQYF.